This T cell receptor (beta chain) was obtained from a study of blood T cell repertoires in COVID-19. Study information: T cells, B-cell-depleted T cells, or PBMCs supplied cDNA or gDNA.

In the study's own analysis: How many nucleated cells were present was estimated from reference gene primer amplification. The table came from immunoSEQ multiplex PCR; TCRdb's copy has only in-frame clones and leaves some out. The DNA gave D and trimming, while V, J and clone size come from that table. The data show a few hundred thousand clones, 87% seen once. Cohorts were assigned according to the clinical history that participants reported. Cohort 3 recovered donors had two negative PCRs, clearance, or symptom resolution. The CDR3 loop spans 16 amino acids. J gave up 1 base and V 6 bases, and 6 bases lay outside the gene matches. CDR1 MNHEY and CDR2 SMNVEV come from the germline V gene (reference sequence).

The chain uses TRBV27 and TRBJ2-2; 9 bases agree with TRBD1. Material for sequencing was PBMCs or T cells enriched from blood (not recorded which). This receptor was taken from a woman aged 30 to 39 who had recovered from COVID-19. DNA for the CDR3: TGTGCCAGCAGCCGGCCGGGACAGGGGAACACCGGGGAGCTGTTTTTT. Translating it yields CASSRPGQGNTGELFF.